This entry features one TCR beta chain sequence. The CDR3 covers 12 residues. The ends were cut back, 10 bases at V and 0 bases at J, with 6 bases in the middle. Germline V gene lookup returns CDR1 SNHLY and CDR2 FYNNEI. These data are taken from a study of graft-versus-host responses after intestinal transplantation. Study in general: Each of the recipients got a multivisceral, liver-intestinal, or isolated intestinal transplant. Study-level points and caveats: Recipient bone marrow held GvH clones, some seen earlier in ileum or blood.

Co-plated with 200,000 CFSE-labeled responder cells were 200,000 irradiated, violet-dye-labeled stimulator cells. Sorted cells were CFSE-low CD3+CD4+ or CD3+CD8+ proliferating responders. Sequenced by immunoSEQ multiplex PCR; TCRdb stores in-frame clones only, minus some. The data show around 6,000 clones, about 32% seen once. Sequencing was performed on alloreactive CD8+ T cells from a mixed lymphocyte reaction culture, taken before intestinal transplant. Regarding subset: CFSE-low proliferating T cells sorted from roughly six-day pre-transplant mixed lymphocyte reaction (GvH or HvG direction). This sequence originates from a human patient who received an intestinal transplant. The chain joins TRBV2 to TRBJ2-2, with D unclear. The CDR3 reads CATSSNTGELFF. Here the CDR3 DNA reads TGTGCCACCTCTTCGAACACCGGGGAGCTGTTTTTT.